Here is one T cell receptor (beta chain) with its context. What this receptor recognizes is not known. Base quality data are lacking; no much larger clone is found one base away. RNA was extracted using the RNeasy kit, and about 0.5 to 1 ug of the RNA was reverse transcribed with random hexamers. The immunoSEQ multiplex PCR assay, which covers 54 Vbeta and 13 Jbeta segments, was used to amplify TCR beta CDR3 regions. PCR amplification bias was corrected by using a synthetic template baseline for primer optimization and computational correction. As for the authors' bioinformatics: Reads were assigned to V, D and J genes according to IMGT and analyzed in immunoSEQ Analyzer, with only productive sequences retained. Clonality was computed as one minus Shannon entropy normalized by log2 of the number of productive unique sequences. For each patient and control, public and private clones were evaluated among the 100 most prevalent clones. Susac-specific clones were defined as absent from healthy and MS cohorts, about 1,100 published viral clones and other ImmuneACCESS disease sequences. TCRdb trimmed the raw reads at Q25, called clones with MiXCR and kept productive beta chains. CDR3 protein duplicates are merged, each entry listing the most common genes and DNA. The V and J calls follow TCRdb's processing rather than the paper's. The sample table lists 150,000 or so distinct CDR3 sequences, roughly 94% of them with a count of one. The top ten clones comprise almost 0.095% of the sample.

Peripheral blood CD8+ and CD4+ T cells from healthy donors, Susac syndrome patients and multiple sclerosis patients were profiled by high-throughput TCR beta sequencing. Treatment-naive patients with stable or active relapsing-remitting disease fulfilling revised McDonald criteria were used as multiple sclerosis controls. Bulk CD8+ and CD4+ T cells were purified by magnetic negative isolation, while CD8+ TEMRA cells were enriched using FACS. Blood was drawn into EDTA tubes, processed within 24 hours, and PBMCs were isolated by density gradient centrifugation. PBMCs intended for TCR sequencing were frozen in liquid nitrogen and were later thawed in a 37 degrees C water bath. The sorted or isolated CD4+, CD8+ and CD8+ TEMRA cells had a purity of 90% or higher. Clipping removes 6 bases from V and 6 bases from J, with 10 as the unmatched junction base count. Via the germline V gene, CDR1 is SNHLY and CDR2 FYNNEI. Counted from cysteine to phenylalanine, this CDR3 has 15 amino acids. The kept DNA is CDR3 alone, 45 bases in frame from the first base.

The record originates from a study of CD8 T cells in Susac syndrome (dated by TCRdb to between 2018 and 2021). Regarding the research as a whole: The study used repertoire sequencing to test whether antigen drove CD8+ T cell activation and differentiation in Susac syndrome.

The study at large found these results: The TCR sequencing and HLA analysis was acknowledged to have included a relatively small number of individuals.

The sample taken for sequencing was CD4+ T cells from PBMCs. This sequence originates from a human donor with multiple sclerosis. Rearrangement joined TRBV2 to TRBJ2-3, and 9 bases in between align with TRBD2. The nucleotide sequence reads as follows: TGTGCCAGCAGGTTCGCGGGAGGGCCGGGGGATACGCAGTATTTT. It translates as CASRFAGGPGDTQYF.